These 22 T cell receptor beta chains were all obtained from the same sample, sequenced in a study of T cells after yellow fever vaccination. TCRdb passed the 5' RACE reads through MiXCR, listing each CDR3 protein once. The sample includes fewer than 400,000 distinct CDR3 sequences, roughly 10% of them seen just once. The sample here was CD4+ T cells sorted from PBMCs, taken 45 days after the yellow fever booster vaccination. The receptors were sampled from a man aged 18 to 29 who received the YFV17D yellow fever vaccine.

This clonotype turned up a few times. The rearrangement links TRBV12-3 or TRBV12-4 to TRBJ2-3, with 9 bases matching TRBD2. This CDR3 is built from 18 residues. After removal of 7 bases from V and 3 bases from J, the junction contained 17 bases not matched to a gene. CDR3 in amino acids: CASIPLAGDKPRTDTQYF. The CDR3 DNA reads as TGTGCCAGCATCCCCTTAGCGGGGGACAAACCGAGGACAGATACGCAGTATTTT.

This clonotype appeared a few times. The chain joins TRBV28 to TRBJ2-1, with 7 bases identical to TRBD2. This CDR3 is built from 14 residues. Germline trimming cut 6 bases from V and 7 bases from J; bases unmatched to any gene: 9. CDR1 MDHEN and CDR2 SYDVKM come from the germline V gene. In nucleotides, the CDR3 is TGTGCCAGCAGCACGGCGGGGGTTATGAATGAGCAGTTCTTC. Amino acid sequence: CASSTAGVMNEQFF.

V and J are TRBV7-2 and TRBJ2-7; TRBD1 is a possible D gene (7 bases). V was cut by 2 bases and J by 4 bases, with 12 bases left in between. This CDR3 contains 14 residues. CDR1 is SGHTA and CDR2 is FQGNSA in the germline V gene. The CDR3, as DNA: TGTGCCAGCAGCTTACCCCAGGGGGGTTACGAGCAGTACTTC. It yields the protein CASSLPQGGYEQYF.

This clonotype was recorded at least ten times. The CDR3 loop reads CAISKDRDLAKNIQYF. The CDR3 DNA is TGTGCCATCAGTAAGGACAGGGACTTAGCCAAAAACATTCAGTACTTC. The chain recombines TRBV10-3 with TRBJ2-4; TRBD1 matches at 8 bases. The CDR3 is made up of 16 amino acids. From germline, CDR1 is ENHRY and CDR2 SYGVKD. J lost 0 bases, V lost 5 bases, and 6 bases had no gene match.

This clonotype has more than one count but fewer than ten. This rearrangement joins TRBV5-1 to TRBJ2-2, with a possible D match to TRBD1 (6 bases). The CDR3 is made up of 15 amino acids. Looked up from germline, CDR1 is SGHRS and CDR2 is YFSETQ. V was clipped by 4 bases and J by 6 bases, with 16 bases between them. Here the CDR3 DNA reads TGCGCCAGCAGCCGGCGAGCAGGGGACGCCGGGGAGCTGTTTTTT. Protein product: CASSRRAGDAGELFF.

A few counts support this clonotype. V gene TRBV4-2 combines with J gene TRBJ1-2, with D possibly matching TRBD1 (5 bases). The CDR3 has 17 residues. The germline V gene has CDR1 LGHNA and CDR2 YNFKEQ. V lost 4 bases and J 1 base, leaving 19 bases between the germline ends. The CDR3 nucleotides read TGTGCCAGCAGCCGGTCCGAGGGCCCGGGGGGTAACTATGGCTACACCTTC. Translated, it gives CASSRSEGPGGNYGYTF.

A few counts support this clonotype. The chain's CDR3 is CATIFPGTNYGYTF. The CDR3 DNA follows: TGTGCCACCATCTTTCCGGGCACTAACTATGGCTACACCTTC. The chain links TRBV24-1 to TRBJ1-2; D is unresolved. The CDR3 is 14 residues long. The V gene's germline CDR1 is KGHDR and CDR2 SFDVKD. Trimming shortened V by 8 bases and J by 0 bases, and 12 bases separated the two germline ends.

This clonotype was counted a few times. The DNA for the CDR3 is TGTGCCAGCAGTCCTACCTCCTACGAGCAGTACGTC. It is translated as CASSPTSYEQYV. The rearrangement joins TRBV28 to TRBJ2-7; no definite D call. Germline lookup yields CDR1 MDHEN and CDR2 SYDVKM. The V end lost 5 bases, the J end lost 0 bases, and 5 bases lay between the germline ends. CDR3 length: 12 amino acids.

The rearrangement joins TRBV5-5 to TRBJ2-6, with unresolved D. Deletions cut 2 bases from V and 3 bases from J, with 3 bases between. CDR1 and CDR2 (germline): SGHKS, YYEKEE (reference sequence). The CDR3 extends over 13 amino acids. The CDR3 DNA is TGTGCCAGCAGCTTTCATGGGGCCAACGTCCTGACTTTC. This translates into CASSFHGANVLTF. Supplemented by reference TRBV5-5 and TRBJ2-6, the full variable domain reads DAGVTQSPTHLIKTRGQQVTLRCSPISGHKSVSWYQQVLGQGPQFIFQYYEKEERGRGNFPDRFSARQFPNYSSELNVNALLLGDSALYLCASSFHGANVLTFGAGSRLTVL.

The CDR3 DNA is TGCGCCAGCAGCTCGTTAGAGGGGGCTGCCGGGGAGCTGTTTTTT. Translation: CASSSLEGAAGELFF. V is TRBV5-1 and J is TRBJ2-2; 7 bases agree with TRBD1. This CDR3 contains 15 residues. V lost 3 bases and J lost 6; bases outside the gene matches: 8. Germline V gives CDR1 SGHRS, CDR2 YFSETQ.

The chain links TRBV7-2 to TRBJ2-2; no reliable D call. The germline gives CDR1 SGHTA, CDR2 FQGNSA. V lost 1 base and J 5 bases, leaving 14 bases between the germline ends. The CDR3 length is 16 residues. This CDR3 reads CASSLEAALPTGELFF. CDR3 nucleotide sequence: TGTGCCAGCAGCTTAGAGGCGGCCCTGCCTACCGGGGAGCTGTTTTTT.

This clonotype has a count of ten or more. The rearrangement links TRBV6-5 to TRBJ1-4, with 10 bases matching TRBD1. Germline V gives CDR1 MNHEY, CDR2 SVGAGI. CDR3 length: 14 residues. V shed 6 bases, J shed 10 bases, and the junction held 8 bases outside the gene matches. Written as DNA, the CDR3 is TGTGCCAGCAGCTCGGACAGGGGGGTTGGAAAACTGTTTTTT. Its translation: CASSSDRGVGKLFF.

CDR3 sequence: CASSQDWGPLNTEAFF. CDR3 sequence (DNA): TGCGCCAGCAGCCAAGATTGGGGGCCCCTTAACACTGAAGCTTTCTTT. This chain links TRBV4-3 with TRBJ1-1, with D perhaps matching TRBD1 (6 bases). From germline, CDR1 is LGHNA and CDR2 YSLEER. The length of the CDR3 is 16 residues. The ends were cut back, 0 bases at V and 2 bases at J, with 13 bases in the middle.

This clonotype was counted ten times or more. The chain uses TRBV7-9 and TRBJ1-1; D might be TRBD1 (5 bases). The CDR3 loop spans 14 amino acids. Trimming cost V 0 bases and J 5 bases, with 10 bases left between them. Germline V gives CDR1 SEHNR, CDR2 FQNEAQ (reference sequence). CDR3 sequence: CASSLAPGGTEAFF. CDR3 bases: TGTGCCAGCAGCTTAGCCCCGGGGGGGACTGAAGCTTTCTTT.

This clonotype was seen more than once but under ten times. The V gene is TRBV20-1, the J gene TRBJ2-7; D uncertain. Trimming cost V 1 base and J 3 bases, with 10 bases left between them. Per germline, CDR1 DFQATT and CDR2 SNEGSKA (reference sequence). The CDR3 is made up of 13 amino acids. In nucleotides, the CDR3 is TGCAGTGCTAGAGGCGGCACTTTCTACGAGCAGTACGTC. Translated, it gives CSARGGTFYEQYV.

This clonotype showed up just a few times. J is TRBJ2-2 and V is TRBV3-1; 11 nucleotides match TRBD2. Germline loops: CDR1 LGHDT, CDR2 YNNKEL (reference sequence). J lost 7 bases, V lost 4 bases, and 11 bases had no gene match. The CDR3 has 17 residues. The CDR3 region is CASSRVAGGATYGELFF. CDR3 in DNA: TGTGCCAGCAGCCGAGTAGCGGGGGGGGCAACCTACGGGGAGCTGTTTTTT.

Only a few counts were recorded for this clonotype. The rearrangement joins TRBV19 to TRBJ1-1; D gene ambiguous. The germline CDR1 and CDR2 sequences are LNHDA and SQIVND (reference sequence). The CDR3 loop spans 13 amino acids. Trimming pared 4 bases from V and 1 base from J, leaving 7 bases between. The DNA for the CDR3 is TGTGCCAGTAGTAACCGGGGGAACACTGAAGCTTTCTTT. Its protein is CASSNRGNTEAFF.

This clonotype was found a few times. The chain is built from TRBV6-5 and TRBJ2-3; D is ambiguous. CDR1 and CDR2 from the germline V gene are MNHEY and SVGAGI. Trimming shortened V by 4 bases and J by 2 bases, and 10 bases separated the two germline ends. The CDR3 loop spans 14 amino acids. The CDR3 spells CASSSRQATDTQYF. The CDR3 DNA is TGTGCCAGCAGTTCCCGACAAGCCACAGATACGCAGTATTTT.

The rearrangement uses TRBV5-1 and TRBJ2-1; 7 bases fit TRBD1. The ends lost 2 bases at V and 4 bases at J; junction bases unmatched: 3. Germline loops: CDR1 SGHRS, CDR2 YFSETQ. The CDR3 contains 14 residues. This chain's CDR3 is CASSFNRGYNEQFF. The CDR3 DNA is TGCGCCAGCAGCTTTAACAGGGGTTACAATGAGCAGTTCTTC.

This clonotype has ten or more counts. The rearrangement joins TRBV7-6 to TRBJ1-6; no clear D gene. The CDR3 covers 15 residues. V was shortened by 5 bases and J by 2 bases, with 10 bases between the two germline ends. Germline values: CDR1 SGHVS, CDR2 FNYEAQ. CDR3 region: CASSLDRAYNSPLHF. Written as DNA, the CDR3 is TGTGCCAGCAGCCTTGACCGAGCCTATAATTCACCCCTCCACTTT.

CDR3 nucleotides: TGTGCCATCAGAAGGACAGATAACACCGGGGAGCTGTTTTTT. Amino acids: CAIRRTDNTGELFF. The chain employs TRBV10-3 and TRBJ2-2, with D perhaps TRBD1 (6 bases). The CDR3 covers 14 residues. The germline V gene encodes CDR1 ENHRY and CDR2 SYGVKD. V was cut by 6 bases and J by 2 bases, with 10 bases left in between.

This clonotype appeared many times. The chain joins TRBV7-2 to TRBJ1-5; no reliable D call. Trimming stripped 1 base from V and 3 bases from J, with 4 bases between. Germline V gene data show CDR1 as SGHTA and CDR2 as FQGNSA. The CDR3 consists of 13 residues. The CDR3 region has the DNA TGTGCCAGCAGCTTAGAATCCAATCAGCCCCAGCATTTT. Protein: CASSLESNQPQHF. Full variable domain (outside the CDR3, taken from reference TRBV7-2 and TRBJ1-5): GAGVSQSPSNKVTEKGKDVELRCDPISGHTALYWYRQSLGQGLEFLIYFQGNSAPDKSGLPSDRFSAERTGGSVSTLTIQRTQQEDSAVYLCASSLESNQPQHFGDGTRLSIL.